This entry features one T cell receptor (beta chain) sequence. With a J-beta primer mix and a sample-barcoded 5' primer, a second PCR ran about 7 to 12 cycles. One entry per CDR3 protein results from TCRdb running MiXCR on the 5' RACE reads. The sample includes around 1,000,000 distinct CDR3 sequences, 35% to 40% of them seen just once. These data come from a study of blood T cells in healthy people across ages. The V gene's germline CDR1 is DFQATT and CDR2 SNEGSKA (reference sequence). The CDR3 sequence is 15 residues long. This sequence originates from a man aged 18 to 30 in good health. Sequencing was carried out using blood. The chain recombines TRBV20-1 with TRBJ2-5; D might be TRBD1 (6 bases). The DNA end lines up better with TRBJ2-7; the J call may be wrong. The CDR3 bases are TGCAGTGCTAGTCCCGGCAGGACAGAAACCTACGAGCAGTACTTC. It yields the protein CSASPGRTETYEQYF.